Presented here are 8 T cell receptor beta chains from one specimen sequenced in a study of blood T cell repertoires in COVID-19. Sequencing was performed with immunoSEQ multiplex PCR; in TCRdb, only in-frame clones are kept and a portion is missing. The profile shows hundreds of thousands of clones, approximately 86% of them singletons. The sequencing sample was made of peripheral blood. The receptors here all came from a man older than 75 with acute or convalescent COVID-19.

The V gene is TRBV4-1, the J gene TRBJ1-4; 7 bases are a match to TRBD1. The germline V gene has CDR1 MGHRA and CDR2 YSYEKL. The ends lost 1 base at V and 10 bases at J; junction bases unmatched: 3. The CDR3 spans 13 residues. CDR3 sequence (DNA): TGCGCCAGCAGCCAAGTTCGACAGGGAAAACTGTTTTTT. Its protein is CASSQVRQGKLFF.

J is TRBJ1-1 and V is TRBV18; 9 bases are a match to TRBD1. Trimming took 4 bases from V and 3 from J; bases not matched to a gene: 3. The CDR3 has 14 residues. Germline CDR1 is KGHSH and CDR2 is LQKENI. CDR3 sequence reads: CASSLDRGDTEAFF. The DNA of the CDR3 is TGTGCCAGCTCACTAGACAGGGGGGACACTGAAGCTTTCTTT.

The V call is TRBV27, the J call TRBJ1-6; possibly TRBD1 for D (6 bases). CDR1 is MNHEY, CDR2 SMNVEV, per germline (reference sequence). This CDR3 spans 15 amino acids. V lost 5 bases and J lost 6, with 14 bases in between. This CDR3 reads CASSNTGQRNSPLHF. For the CDR3, the DNA is TGTGCCAGCAGTAACACAGGGCAGCGTAATTCACCCCTCCACTTT.

A note on this clone: Other DNA sequences within the sample encode an identical CDR3. The rearrangement uses TRBV7-9 and TRBJ1-6, with 9 bases fitting TRBD1. This CDR3 has 14 residues. Per germline, CDR1 SEHNR and CDR2 FQNEAQ (reference sequence). After removal of 3 bases from V and 13 bases from J, the junction contained 7 bases not matched to a gene. CDR3 DNA: TGTGCCAGCAGCTTTCCGGGACAGGGATCTCCCCTCCACTTT. It is translated as CASSFPGQGSPLHF.

The DNA for the CDR3 is TGTGCCAGCAGGGGCCCGACTAGCGGGAAGGGTGAGCAGTTCTTC. Translation gives CASRGPTSGKGEQFF. V usage is TRBV7-3 and J usage is TRBJ2-1; TRBD2 matches at 11 bases. This CDR3 has 15 amino acids. Trimming at V came to 6 bases and at J to 9 bases, leaving 10 bases not matched to a gene. The germline CDR1 and CDR2 sequences are SGHTA and FQGTGA. Filled out from reference TRBV7-3 and TRBJ2-1, the complete variable domain reads GAGVSQTPSNKVTEKGKYVELRCDPISGHTALYWYRQSLGQGPEFLIYFQGTGAADDSGLPNDRFFAVRPEGSVSTLKIQRTERGDSAVYLCASRGPTSGKGEQFFGPGTRLTVL.

V and J are TRBV9 and TRBJ1-3; D remains unclear. Per germline, CDR1 SGDLS and CDR2 YYNGEE. The CDR3 consists of 13 residues. The V and J ends lost 4 bases and 8 bases respectively, with 13 bases between them. The CDR3 reads CASSQSGEDTIYF. CDR3 DNA sequence: TGTGCCAGCAGCCAGTCCGGGGAGGACACCATATATTTT.

As DNA, the CDR3 is TGTGCCAGCTCACCCGACAGGGGGTATGACACTGAAGCTTTCTTT. This sequence encodes CASSPDRGYDTEAFF. The V call is TRBV18, the J call TRBJ1-1; 9 bases are shared with TRBD1. Per germline, CDR1 KGHSH and CDR2 LQKENI. Trimming took 3 bases from V and 3 from J; bases not matched to a gene: 5. This CDR3 spans 15 amino acids.

V is TRBV7-9 and J is TRBJ2-3; D call uncertain. V lost 5 bases and J 0 bases, leaving 6 bases between the germline ends. Per germline, CDR1 SEHNR and CDR2 FQNEAQ (reference sequence). The CDR3 loop spans 13 amino acids. The CDR3 protein is CASSTDSTDTQYF. The DNA of the CDR3 is TGTGCCAGCAGCACAGATAGCACAGATACGCAGTATTTT.